This entry concerns a single T cell receptor (beta chain). Its antigen is still unknown. No base-level quality is on record; no much larger clone is a single base apart. TCRbeta CDR3 regions were amplified from genomic DNA by means of the immunoSEQ Assay, a bias-controlled multiplex PCR. Under the source paper's analysis protocol: Within the assay, amplification of reference gene primers was used to estimate how many nucleated cells each sample contained. Sequence reads were collapsed and filtered to measure the absolute abundance of every unique TCRbeta CDR3 rearrangement. For each sample, productive Simpson clonality was calculated by taking the square root of Simpson's diversity index across productive rearrangements. In its TCRdb copy, this immuneACCESS table keeps in-frame sequences only and misses some clones. Where compared with another copy, unresolved V genes explain less than half of these, and the others have no known cause. For V, J and clone size, that table is used; D and trimming come from the DNA. The sample table records some 200,000 clones; about 89% of these occur just once. Around 3.5% of the sample lies in the top ten.

V loses 4 bases, J loses 1 base, and the germline ends lie 10 bases apart. From the germline V gene, CDR1 is SNHLY and CDR2 is FYNNEI. The CDR3 numbers 14 residues from cysteine through phenylalanine. Kept here is only the CDR3 DNA, which spans 42 bases and is read in frame from base 1. The sample belongs to a study of blood T cell repertoires in COVID-19 (dated by TCRdb to 2018 to 2021). Regarding the study in general: Samples covering the acute and convalescent phases of COVID-19 were provided by collaborators in the United States, Italy and Spain. The prospective study material was composed of cDNA or gDNA derived from T cells, B-cell-depleted T cells, or PBMCs. Deeply sampled blood TCRbeta repertoires from subjects exposed to, actively infected with, or recovered from COVID-19 were included in the dataset. The repertoires were made available in a free public database intended to serve as a resource for research on the immune response to SARS-CoV-2. The samples were drawn from two sources: the first 160 participants of the ongoing ImmuneRACE study, and approximately 1,300 subjects contributed by 6 global collaborators. A de-identified subject ID, COVID-19 status, age in years and sex were almost always included in the sample metadata. Where HLA class I and class II types were available, the types were taken from metadata supplied by the sample provider, not from assay-based typing. Study-level results and caveats: Clinical and demographic metadata were provided uncurated, with the amount varying by source and participant.

Whole blood was collected in K2EDTA tubes by collaborating institutions according to the institutions' own protocols. For TCRbeta analysis, collaborator samples were shipped as frozen whole blood, as isolated PBMCs, or as DNA extracted from either sample type. The rearranged chain carries TRBV2 and TRBJ1-1; TRBD1 is perhaps the D gene, given 5 matching bases. The sequencing input was peripheral blood. This sequence was found in a man between 65 and 80 years old with acute or convalescent COVID-19. The CDR3 reads as follows: CASSGQLGNTEAFF. In nucleotides, the sequence is TGTGCCAGCAGTGGACAGTTGGGGAACACTGAAGCTTTCTTT.